This T cell receptor (beta chain) was sequenced for a study of cytomegalovirus exposure and HLA in healthy donors. Points from the study as a whole: One variant, a missense change in DCLRE1C, was linked in a later analysis to TCR beta V- and J-gene trimming. Reportedly, fewer N-insertions than the approximately 600-donor mean appeared in an Asian-associated ancestry cluster in a later analysis. Specificity for CMV antigens was confirmed in vitro for a few of the CMV-associated chains.

The PCR made use of 60 Vbeta and 13 Jbeta primers. The repertoire was sequenced with immunoSEQ multiplex PCR; TCRdb's copy has only in-frame clones and lacks some. The sample contains hundreds of thousands of clones, 70% to 85% of which appear only once. Turning to this clone: What it recognizes is unknown.

Germline-derived CDR1 and CDR2 are GTSNPN and SVGIG (reference sequence). Trimming left V 0 bases short and J 8 bases short, with 7 bases between. This CDR3 region has 12 residues. The J gene is TRBJ1-4, the V gene TRBV30; perhaps TRBD1 as D (5 bases). The origin of this receptor is a middle-aged woman in good health and CMV-seronegative. Sequences were obtained from PBMCs. The chain's CDR3 is CAWSVPGEKLFF. Written as DNA, the CDR3 is TGTGCCTGGAGTGTACCAGGGGAAAAACTGTTTTTT.